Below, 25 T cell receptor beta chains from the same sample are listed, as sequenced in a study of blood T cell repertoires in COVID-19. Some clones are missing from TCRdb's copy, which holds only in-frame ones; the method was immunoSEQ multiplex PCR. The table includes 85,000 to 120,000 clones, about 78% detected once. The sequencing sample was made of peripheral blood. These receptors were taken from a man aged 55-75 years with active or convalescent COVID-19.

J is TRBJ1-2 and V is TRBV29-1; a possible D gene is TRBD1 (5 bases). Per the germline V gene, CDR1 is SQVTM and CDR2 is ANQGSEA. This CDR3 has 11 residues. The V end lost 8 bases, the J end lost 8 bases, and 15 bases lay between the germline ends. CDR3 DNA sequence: TGCAGCTTGGGGGGTACCTCGGGCTACACCTTC. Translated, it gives CSLGGTSGYTF.

The CDR3 loop is CASSKAYLFAGTGRNTDTQYF. CDR3 in DNA: TGTGCCAGCAGCAAAGCGTATCTTTTCGCCGGGACAGGGAGGAACACAGATACGCAGTATTTT. The J gene is TRBJ2-3, the V gene TRBV21-1; the table's D call, TRBD1, was not checked against the DNA. TRBV21-1 is recorded as a pseudogene. This CDR3 has 21 residues.

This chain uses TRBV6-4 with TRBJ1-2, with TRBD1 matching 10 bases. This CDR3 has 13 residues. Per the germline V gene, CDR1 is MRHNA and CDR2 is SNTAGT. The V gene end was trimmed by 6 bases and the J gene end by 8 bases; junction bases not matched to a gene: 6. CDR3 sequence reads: CASSQDRGLGYTF. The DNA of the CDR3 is TGTGCCAGCAGCCAAGACAGGGGGCTCGGCTACACCTTC.

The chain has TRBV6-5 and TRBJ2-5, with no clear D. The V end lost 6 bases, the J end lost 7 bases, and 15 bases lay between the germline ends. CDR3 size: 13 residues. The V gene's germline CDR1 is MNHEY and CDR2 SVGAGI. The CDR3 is CASSPSASGTQYF. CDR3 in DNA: TGTGCCAGCAGCCCCTCTGCTTCGGGGACCCAGTACTTC.

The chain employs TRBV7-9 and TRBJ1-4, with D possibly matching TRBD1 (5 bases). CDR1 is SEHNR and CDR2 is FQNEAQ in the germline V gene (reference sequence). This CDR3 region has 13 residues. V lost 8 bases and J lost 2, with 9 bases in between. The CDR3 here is CASSGLTNEKLFF. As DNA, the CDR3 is TGTGCCAGCTCAGGGTTGACTAATGAAAAACTGTTTTTT.

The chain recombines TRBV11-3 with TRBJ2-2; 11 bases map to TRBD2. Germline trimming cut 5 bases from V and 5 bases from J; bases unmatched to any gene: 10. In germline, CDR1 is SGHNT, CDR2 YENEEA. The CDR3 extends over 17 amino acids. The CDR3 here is CASSPGSGRAETGELFF. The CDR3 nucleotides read TGTGCCAGCAGCCCCGGTAGCGGGAGGGCGGAAACCGGGGAGCTGTTTTTT.

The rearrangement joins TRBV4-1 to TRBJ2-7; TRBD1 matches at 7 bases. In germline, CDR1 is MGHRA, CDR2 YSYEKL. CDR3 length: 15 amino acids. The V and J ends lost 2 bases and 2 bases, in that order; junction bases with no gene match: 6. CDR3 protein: CASSQTSGQTYEQYF. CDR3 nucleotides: TGCGCCAGCAGCCAAACATCGGGACAGACCTACGAGCAGTACTTC.

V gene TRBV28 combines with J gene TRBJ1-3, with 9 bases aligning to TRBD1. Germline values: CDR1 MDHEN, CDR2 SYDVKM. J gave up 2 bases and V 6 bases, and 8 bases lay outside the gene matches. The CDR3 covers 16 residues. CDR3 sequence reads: CASRPGTGSAGNTIYF. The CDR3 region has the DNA TGTGCCAGCAGACCCGGGACAGGGTCGGCTGGAAACACCATATATTTT.

CDR3 nucleotide sequence: TGTGCCAGCAGCTTAAGCCCAAACACAGATACGCAGTATTTT. Translation: CASSLSPNTDTQYF. V is TRBV7-8 and J is TRBJ2-3; D is undetermined. The CDR3 has 14 residues. Germline V gene lookup returns CDR1 SGHVS and CDR2 FQNEAQ. Trimming pared 2 bases from V and 2 bases from J, leaving 8 bases between.

This chain's CDR3 is CATSRERGRTYEQYF. CDR3 nucleotide sequence: TGTGCCACCAGCAGAGAAAGAGGCAGAACCTACGAGCAGTACTTC. The genes are TRBV15 and TRBJ2-7, with D unclear. The CDR3 is 15 residues long. The germline V and J ends were trimmed by 0 bases and 2 bases, with 11 bases remaining between them. Germline V lookup: CDR1 LNHNV, CDR2 YYDKDF (reference sequence).

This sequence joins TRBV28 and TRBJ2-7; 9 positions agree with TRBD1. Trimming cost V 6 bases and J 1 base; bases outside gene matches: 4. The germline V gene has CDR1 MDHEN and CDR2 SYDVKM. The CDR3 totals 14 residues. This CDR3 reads CASRRQGESYEQYF. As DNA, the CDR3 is TGTGCCAGCAGGCGACAGGGGGAGTCCTACGAGCAGTACTTC. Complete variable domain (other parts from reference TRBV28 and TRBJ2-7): DVKVTQSSRYLVKRTGEKVFLECVQDMDHENMFWYRQDPGLGLRLIYFSYDVKMKEKGDIPEGYSVSREKKERFSLILESASTNQTSMYLCASRRQGESYEQYFGPGTRLTVT.

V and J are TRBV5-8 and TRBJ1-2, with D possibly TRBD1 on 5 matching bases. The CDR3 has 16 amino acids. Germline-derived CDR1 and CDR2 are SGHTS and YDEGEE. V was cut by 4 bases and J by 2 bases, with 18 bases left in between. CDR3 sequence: CASSLYTTQGNYGYTF. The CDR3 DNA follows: TGTGCCAGCAGCCTGTACACGACCCAGGGCAACTATGGCTACACCTTC.

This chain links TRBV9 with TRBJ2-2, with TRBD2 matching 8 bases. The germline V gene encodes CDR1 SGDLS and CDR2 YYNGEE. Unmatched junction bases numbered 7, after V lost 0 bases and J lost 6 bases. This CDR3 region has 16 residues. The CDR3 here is CASSVEAAGVPGELFF. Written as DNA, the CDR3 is TGTGCCAGCAGCGTAGAAGCAGCGGGAGTTCCCGGGGAGCTGTTTTTT.

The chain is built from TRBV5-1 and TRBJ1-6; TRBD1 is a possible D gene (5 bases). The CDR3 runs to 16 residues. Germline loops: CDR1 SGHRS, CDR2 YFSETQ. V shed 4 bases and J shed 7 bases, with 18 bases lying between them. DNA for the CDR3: TGCGCCAGCAGCCCCGGAACAGGTCGCCGAAATTCACCCCTCCACTTT. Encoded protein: CASSPGTGRRNSPLHF. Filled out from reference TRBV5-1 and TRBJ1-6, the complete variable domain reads KAGVTQTPRYLIKTRGQQVTLSCSPISGHRSVSWYQQTPGQGLQFLFEYFSETQRNKGNFPGRFSGRQFSNSRSEMNVSTLELGDSALYLCASSPGTGRRNSPLHFGNGTRLTVT.

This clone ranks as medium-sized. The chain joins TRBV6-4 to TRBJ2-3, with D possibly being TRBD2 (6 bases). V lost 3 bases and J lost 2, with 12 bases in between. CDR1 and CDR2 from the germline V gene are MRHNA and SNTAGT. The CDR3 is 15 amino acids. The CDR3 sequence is CASSEGGTPTDTQYF. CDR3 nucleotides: TGTGCCAGCAGTGAGGGCGGGACCCCCACAGATACGCAGTATTTT.

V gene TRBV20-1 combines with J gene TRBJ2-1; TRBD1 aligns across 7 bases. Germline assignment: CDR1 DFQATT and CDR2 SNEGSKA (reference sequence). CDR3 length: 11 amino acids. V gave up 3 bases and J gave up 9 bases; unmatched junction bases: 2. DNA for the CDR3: TGCAGTGCTAGCACAGGGGCTGAGCAGTTCTTC. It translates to CSASTGAEQFF.

The CDR3 loop reads CASSRTGGSQPQHF. The CDR3 DNA reads TGTGCCAGCAGTCGGACAGGGGGCTCTCAGCCCCAGCATTTT. The chain carries TRBV28 and TRBJ1-5, with TRBD1 matching over 11 bases. Germline CDR1 is MDHEN and CDR2 is SYDVKM. After removal of 5 bases from V and 6 bases from J, the junction contained 3 bases not matched to a gene. The CDR3 has 14 amino acids.

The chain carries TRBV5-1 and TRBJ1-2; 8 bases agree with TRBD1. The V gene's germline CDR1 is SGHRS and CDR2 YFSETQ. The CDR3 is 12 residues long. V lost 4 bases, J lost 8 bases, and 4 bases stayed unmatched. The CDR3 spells CASSDGTGGYTF. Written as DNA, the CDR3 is TGCGCCAGCAGCGACGGGACAGGCGGCTACACCTTC. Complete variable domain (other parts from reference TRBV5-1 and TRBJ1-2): KAGVTQTPRYLIKTRGQQVTLSCSPISGHRSVSWYQQTPGQGLQFLFEYFSETQRNKGNFPGRFSGRQFSNSRSEMNVSTLELGDSALYLCASSDGTGGYTFGSGTRLTVV.

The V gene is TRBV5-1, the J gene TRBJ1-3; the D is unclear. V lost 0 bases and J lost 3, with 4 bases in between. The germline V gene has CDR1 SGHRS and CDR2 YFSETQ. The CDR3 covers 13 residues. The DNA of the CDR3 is TGCGCCAGCAGCTTGGGAGGTGGAAACACCATATATTTT. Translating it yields CASSLGGGNTIYF.

The CDR3 nucleotides are TGTGCCAGCAGCGACCTACTCGTGGGCCGACTAGCGGGACACAATGAGCAGTTCTTC. It is translated as CASSDLLVGRLAGHNEQFF. The chain couples TRBV5-5 to TRBJ2-1; 11 bases fit TRBD2. The ends lost 4 bases at V and 5 bases at J; junction bases unmatched: 17. In germline, CDR1 is SGHKS, CDR2 YYEKEE (reference sequence). CDR3 size: 19 residues.

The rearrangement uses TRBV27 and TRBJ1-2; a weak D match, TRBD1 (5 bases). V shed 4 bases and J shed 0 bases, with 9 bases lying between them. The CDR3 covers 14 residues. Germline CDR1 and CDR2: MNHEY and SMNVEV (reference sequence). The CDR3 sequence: CASSSRGANYGYTF. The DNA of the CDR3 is TGTGCCAGCAGTTCTCGGGGGGCTAACTATGGCTACACCTTC.

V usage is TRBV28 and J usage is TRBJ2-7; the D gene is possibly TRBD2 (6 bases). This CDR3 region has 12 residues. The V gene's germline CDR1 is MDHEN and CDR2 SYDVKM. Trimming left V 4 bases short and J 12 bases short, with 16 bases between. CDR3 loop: CASSSGPRRGYF. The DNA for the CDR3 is TGTGCCAGCAGTTCGGGCCCACGGAGGGGGTACTTC.

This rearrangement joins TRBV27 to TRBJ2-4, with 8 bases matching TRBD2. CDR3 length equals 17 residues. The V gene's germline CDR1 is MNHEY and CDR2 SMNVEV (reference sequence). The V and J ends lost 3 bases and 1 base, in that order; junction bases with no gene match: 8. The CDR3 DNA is TGTGCCAGCAGTTTTCGGGGGGGCATAATGGCCAAAAACATTCAGTACTTC. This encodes CASSFRGGIMAKNIQYF.

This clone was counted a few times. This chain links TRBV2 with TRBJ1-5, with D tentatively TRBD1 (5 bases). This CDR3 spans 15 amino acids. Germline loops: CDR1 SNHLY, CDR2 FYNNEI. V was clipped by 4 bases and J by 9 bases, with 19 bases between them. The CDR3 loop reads CASSGGGASPRPQHF. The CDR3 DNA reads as TGTGCCAGCAGTGGAGGAGGGGCTTCCCCACGGCCCCAGCATTTT.

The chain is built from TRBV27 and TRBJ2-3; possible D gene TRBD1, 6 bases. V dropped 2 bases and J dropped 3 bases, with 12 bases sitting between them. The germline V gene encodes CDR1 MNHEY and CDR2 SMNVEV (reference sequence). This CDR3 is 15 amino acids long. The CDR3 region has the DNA TGTGCCAGCAGTTTACAGGGGAGAGGGACAGATACGCAGTATTTT. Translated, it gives CASSLQGRGTDTQYF.